This section outlines one TCR beta chain sequence together with its context. Assay used: immunoSEQ multiplex PCR; TCRdb lists only in-frame clones, some missing. The repertoire holds 110,000 or so clones, with around 84% as singletons. CDR3 length equals 15 residues. CDR1 GTSNPN and CDR2 SVGIG come from the germline V gene (reference sequence). The junction had 10 bases not matched to a gene; V was cut back by 6 bases and J by 8 bases. This specimen belongs to a study of T cell responses to AZD1222 COVID-19 vaccine. This sequence joins TRBV30 and TRBJ2-1, with 13 nucleotides matching TRBD2. The source material was peripheral blood, sampled 28 days after the second AZD1222 dose. The receptor was derived from an adult who received the AZD1222 COVID-19 vaccine. CDR3 loop: CACRPLAGGPHEQFF. CDR3 nucleotide sequence: TGTGCCTGTCGGCCACTAGCGGGAGGGCCCCATGAGCAGTTCTTC. The entire variable domain, with the rest obtained from reference TRBV30 and TRBJ2-1, is as follows: SQTIHQWPATLVQPVGSPLSLECTVEGTSNPNLYWYRQAAGRGLQLLFYSVGIGQISSEVPQNLSASRPQDRQFILSSKKLLLSDSGFYLCACRPLAGGPHEQFFGPGTRLTVL.